This is a list of T cell receptor beta chains from one sample in a study of cytomegalovirus exposure and HLA in healthy donors. Clones were read by immunoSEQ multiplex PCR, and TCRdb kept only the in-frame ones, dropping some. The table includes approximately 280,000 clones, 86% detected once. Sample: PBMCs. These receptors were obtained from a man aged 40-50 years in good health and CMV-seropositive. Both conserved end residues are part of each CDR3. A D gene is named only where the DNA matches it firmly. The listing skips clone size in some rows; elsewhere it reads once, few, many or a size class.

>TRBV6-5|.|TRBJ2-3|.
TGTGCCAGCAGTTACTCTGTGCGGGAAGGAGATACGCAGTATTTT
CASSYSVREGDTQYF
>TRBV5-8|once|TRBJ1-4|TRBD1
TGTGCCAGCAGCACGGGGACAGGTTTAAATGAAAAACTGTTTTTT
CASSTGTGLNEKLFF
>TRBV11-1|few|TRBJ1-1|.
TGTGCCAGCAGCTTGACGGGGAACACTGAAGCTTTCTTT
CASSLTGNTEAFF
>TRBV28|.|TRBJ1-1|.
TGTGCCAGCAGCCCCACAAGTGAAGCTTTCTTT
CASSPTSEAFF
>TRBV25-1|.|TRBJ2-7|TRBD2
TGTGCCAGCAGTGAGATGATGGGCCTAGCGGGCTACGAGCAGTACTTC
CASSEMMGLAGYEQYF
>TRBV6-6|.|TRBJ2-3|TRBD1
TGTGCCAGCCGCGACAGGGGCACAGATACGCAGTATTTT
CASRDRGTDTQYF
>TRBV4-1|.|TRBJ2-3|TRBD2
TGCGCCAGCAGCCAACAAAAGGGGGCGGGAGGGGTGGCAGATACGCAGTATTTT
CASSQQKGAGGVADTQYF
>TRBV19|.|TRBJ2-3|TRBD2
TGTGCCAGTAGTATCGTAGCGGGAAGCACAGATACGCAGTATTTT
CASSIVAGSTDTQYF
>TRBV28|.|TRBJ1-5|.
TGTGCCAGCACCACCCAGGGCCAGCCCCAGCATTTT
CASTTQGQPQHF
>TRBV4-1|.|TRBJ2-1|TRBD2
TGCGCCAGCAGCCAAAGGCTAGCGGGAGTATTCTACAATGAGCAGTTCTTC
CASSQRLAGVFYNEQFF
>TRBV7-6|few|TRBJ2-1|.
TGTGCCAGCAGCTTAGCTCTTAGCGGACCCTTCCATGAGCAGTTCTTC
CASSLALSGPFHEQFF
>TRBV15|.|TRBJ2-5|.
TGTGCCACCAGCAGAGATCCTCAACAGCAAGAGACCCAGTACTTC
CATSRDPQQQETQYF
>TRBV19|.|TRBJ1-5|TRBD1
TGTGCCAGTAGTTCCGGACAGGGGGCGTCAAATCAGCCCCAGCATTTT
CASSSGQGASNQPQHF